Below, 20 T cell receptor beta chains from the same sample are listed, as sequenced in a study of T cell responses to AZD1222 COVID-19 vaccine. The assay was immunoSEQ multiplex PCR, and TCRdb's table has in-frame clones only and misses some. The sample has 130,000 to 150,000 clones, 80% to 85% seen once. This specimen was peripheral blood, taken on day 0 of MenACWY control vaccination. All receptors derive from an adult in good health.

This chain joins TRBV19 and TRBJ2-7; the match to TRBD1 covers 7 bases. This CDR3 comprises 13 residues. J lost 2 bases, V lost 3 bases, and 1 base had no gene match. Per germline, CDR1 LNHDA and CDR2 SQIVND (reference sequence). The CDR3 sequence: CASSMTGPYEQYF. The CDR3 bases are TGTGCCAGTAGTATGACAGGGCCCTACGAGCAGTACTTC.

The chain uses TRBV19 and TRBJ1-1; tentative D call: TRBD1 (6 bases). This CDR3 contains 14 residues. Germline V lookup: CDR1 LNHDA, CDR2 SQIVND (reference sequence). Trimming removed 7 bases at V and 5 bases at J, with 17 bases between. DNA of the CDR3: TGTGCCAGTACCCGGCAGGGGAGAAGGACTGAAGCTTTCTTT. Encoded protein: CASTRQGRRTEAFF.

In DNA, the CDR3 is TGTGCCAGCAGTGAAAGTTTCGGGGCGGTGGGGAACACTGAAGCTTTCTTT. Residues: CASSESFGAVGNTEAFF. V and J are TRBV6-1 and TRBJ1-1; possible D gene TRBD1, 5 bases. Trimming pared 2 bases from V and 1 base from J, leaving 17 bases between. The CDR3 has 17 residues. Germline CDR1 reads MNHNS; CDR2 reads SASEGT.

The chain employs TRBV6-1 and TRBJ2-3; no clear D gene. This CDR3 spans 13 amino acids. Trimming cost V 1 base and J 5 bases, with 7 bases left between them. CDR1 MNHNS and CDR2 SASEGT come from the germline V gene. CDR3 nucleotides: TGTGCCAGCAGTGAAGAGGGTCGAGATACGCAGTATTTT. Translation: CASSEEGRDTQYF.

The V gene is TRBV5-1, the J gene TRBJ2-6; D gene uncertain. The CDR3 length is 17 residues. Trimming removed 0 bases from V and 0 bases from J, with 10 bases in between. Germline V gene lookup returns CDR1 SGHRS and CDR2 YFSETQ. The CDR3 loop reads CASSLAPSSSGANVLTF. In nucleotides, the CDR3 is TGCGCCAGCAGCTTGGCGCCGTCGTCCTCTGGGGCCAACGTCCTGACTTTC.

The J gene is TRBJ2-2, the V gene TRBV7-7; 7 nucleotides agree with TRBD2. CDR3 length equals 14 residues. J gave up 4 bases and V 3 bases, and 2 bases lay outside the gene matches. Germline V gives CDR1 SSHAT, CDR2 FNYEAQ (reference sequence). CDR3 loop: CASSFSGGTGELFF. CDR3 DNA: TGTGCCAGCAGCTTCTCGGGAGGCACCGGGGAGCTGTTTTTT.

The genes are TRBV6-5 and TRBJ1-1; maybe TRBD1 (6 bases). Germline assignment: CDR1 MNHEY and CDR2 SVGAGI. CDR3 length equals 14 residues. The ends were cut back, 6 bases at V and 1 base at J, with 12 bases in the middle. The chain's CDR3 is CASSLTGGNTEAFF. The CDR3 coding sequence is TGTGCCAGCAGCTTGACAGGCGGGAACACTGAAGCTTTCTTT.

The rearrangement uses TRBV5-1 and TRBJ1-1, with 10 positions matching TRBD1. Germline trimming cut 5 bases from V and 7 bases from J; bases unmatched to any gene: 8. The CDR3 length is 14 residues. CDR1 and CDR2 (germline): SGHRS, YFSETQ. The CDR3 nucleotides read TGCGCCAGCAGACCCGACAGGGGGCGGGATGAAGCTTTCTTT. Translating it yields CASRPDRGRDEAFF.

This chain connects TRBV7-2 to TRBJ1-2; D ambiguous. This CDR3 is built from 13 residues. The V and J ends lost 4 bases and 4 bases respectively, with 10 bases between them. Germline CDR1 is SGHTA and CDR2 is FQGNSA. DNA for the CDR3: TGTGCCAGCAGCTCTACGGGATTCTATGGCTACACCTTC. It is translated as CASSSTGFYGYTF.

The CDR3 is CASSVDSGPYNEQFF. The CDR3 bases are TGTGCCAGCAGCGTGGATTCGGGGCCCTACAATGAGCAGTTCTTC. The chain has TRBV9 and TRBJ2-1, with D possibly being TRBD1 or TRBD2 (5 bases each). V shed 2 bases and J shed 2 bases, with 11 bases lying between them. This CDR3 region has 15 residues. Germline CDR1 and CDR2: SGDLS and YYNGEE. The variable domain in full, completed from reference TRBV9 and TRBJ2-1, reads DSGVTQTPKHLITATGQRVTLRCSPRSGDLSVYWYQQSLDQGLQFLIQYYNGEERAKGNILERFSAQQFPDLHSELNLSSLELGDSALYFCASSVDSGPYNEQFFGPGTRLTVL.

CDR3 in amino acids: CASSLRFWGTEAFF. The CDR3 DNA follows: TGTGCCAGCAGTTTAAGATTTTGGGGCACTGAAGCTTTCTTT. The rearrangement joins TRBV28 to TRBJ1-1; D is ambiguous. Germline CDR1 is MDHEN and CDR2 is SYDVKM. V was shortened by 2 bases and J by 4 bases, with 11 bases between the two germline ends. This CDR3 comprises 14 residues.

The DNA for the CDR3 is TGTGCCAGCAGCGTCGGGGAGCTCCTAAACACCATATATTTT. It yields the protein CASSVGELLNTIYF. The chain employs TRBV9 and TRBJ1-3, with no clear D. CDR3 length: 14 residues. CDR1 SGDLS and CDR2 YYNGEE come from the germline V gene. Trimming stripped 2 bases from V and 6 bases from J, with 12 bases between.

This chain connects TRBV19 to TRBJ2-1, with D unclear. Germline-derived CDR1 and CDR2 are LNHDA and SQIVND (reference sequence). With 7 bases removed from V and 9 bases from J, the gap between germline ends came to 13 bases. The CDR3 extends over 12 amino acids. CDR3 coding DNA: TGTGCCAGTACCCCGACGGTTGGTGAGCAGTTCTTC. Its translation is CASTPTVGEQFF.

This chain joins TRBV15 and TRBJ2-1, with D unclear. This CDR3 is built from 12 residues. V lost 0 bases and J 9 bases, leaving 6 bases between the germline ends. The germline V gene has CDR1 LNHNV and CDR2 YYDKDF (reference sequence). In DNA, the CDR3 is TGTGCCACCAGCAGAGATGTGGGTGAGCAGTTCTTC. It codes for CATSRDVGEQFF.

The chain has TRBV3-1 (or the pseudogene TRBV3-2) and TRBJ1-5; D call uncertain. Germline lookup yields CDR1 LGHDT and CDR2 YNNKEL (reference sequence). V gave up 1 base and J gave up 4 bases, with 17 bases separating them. There are 17 residues in the CDR3. The DNA for the CDR3 is TGTGCCAGCAGCCAAGCGGGAACAGCCCAATTTAATCAGCCCCAGCATTTT. It encodes CASSQAGTAQFNQPQHF.

The chain links TRBV11-2 to TRBJ2-2; TRBD2 aligns across 9 bases. Unmatched junction bases numbered 6, after V lost 3 bases and J lost 1 base. The CDR3 is 17 residues long. Germline loops: CDR1 SGHAT, CDR2 FQNNGV. CDR3 sequence: CASSFPTAGGNTGELFF. DNA for the CDR3: TGTGCCAGCAGCTTCCCTACAGCGGGGGGGAACACCGGGGAGCTGTTTTTT.

The chain recombines TRBV3-1 (or the pseudogene TRBV3-2) with TRBJ2-2, with D perhaps matching TRBD1 or TRBD2 (6 bases each). V lost 4 bases, J lost 5 bases, and 17 bases lay in between. The CDR3 loop spans 16 amino acids. In germline, CDR1 is LGHDT, CDR2 YNNKEL (reference sequence). Here the CDR3 DNA reads TGTGCCAGCAGCCCGAGACCCAGGGGAGGTACCGGGGAGCTGTTTTTT. Translated: CASSPRPRGGTGELFF.

This clone came up a few times. The chain has TRBV29-1 and TRBJ1-2, with D perhaps matching TRBD1 (5 bases). Trimming stripped 8 bases from V and 4 bases from J, with 17 bases between. This CDR3 spans 13 amino acids. In germline, CDR1 is SQVTM, CDR2 ANQGSEA. CDR3 in amino acids: CSFAGGPTYGYTF. DNA of the CDR3: TGCAGCTTCGCCGGGGGACCTACCTATGGCTACACCTTC.

The J gene is TRBJ1-5, the V gene TRBV2, with D possibly matching TRBD1 (5 bases). Trimming shortened V by 8 bases and J by 1 base, and 15 bases separated the two germline ends. The CDR3 runs 15 residues. Germline V gives CDR1 SNHLY, CDR2 FYNNEI. The CDR3 spells CASRQGDVSNQPQHF. The CDR3, as DNA: TGTGCCAGCCGACAAGGGGATGTGAGCAATCAGCCCCAGCATTTT.

The chain uses TRBV6-1 and TRBJ2-5; a weak D match, TRBD1 (5 bases). Germline loops: CDR1 MNHNS, CDR2 SASEGT. Trimming took off 1 base at V and 3 bases at J, with 9 bases between the two ends. The CDR3 is 14 amino acids. The chain's CDR3 is CASSEDGREETQYF. CDR3 DNA: TGTGCCAGCAGTGAAGATGGCAGGGAAGAGACCCAGTACTTC.